This record covers a single TCR beta chain. The antigen is not known. CD4+ and CD8+ cells were isolated by positive magnetic bead selection, with purity checked by flow cytometry. The data are from a study of somatic mutations in cytotoxic T cells in rheumatoid arthritis. Whole-study context: Patient blood, which was peripheral blood collected as 30 ml EDTA, was drawn right after diagnosis and before any treatment started. Selected populations of V beta antibody-stained T cells underwent flow sorting at nearly 100% purity; these encompassed V beta1+ cells subjected to TCRB sequencing.

J gave up 3 bases and V 2 bases, and 7 bases lay outside the gene matches. CDR3 length: 15 amino acids. TCRdb's copy holds only in-frame clones and misses some; the assay was immunoSEQ multiplex PCR. There are roughly 5,500 clones in the sample; nearly 85% occur only once, and 40% to 55% lies in the top ten. Study outcomes and limitations: No correction for multiple comparisons was applied to the slight TRBV07 underrepresentation in rheumatoid arthritis patients.

The chain recombines TRBV23-1 with TRBJ2-7; 7 nucleotides align to TRBD1. Being an ORF, TRBV23-1 has a function that is uncertain. Specimen: CD8+ T cells sorted from blood. This receptor was identified in a woman aged 50 to 60 with rheumatoid arthritis. CDR3 bases: TGCGCCAGCAGTCAACACAGGACAGGCCGCTACGAGCAGTACTTC. Translation: CASSQHRTGRYEQYF.